The clone carrying this T cell receptor (beta chain) was found once. The antigen remains unidentified. The data were obtained in a study of T cell responses to AZD1222 COVID-19 vaccine. Background on the study: Second-dose groups at about 4 or about 12 weeks were pooled. Study observations and caveats: Spike was spanned by vaccine-associated CD4 TCRs, which were dominant at 160-218 and 743-854. The donors showed a predominance of white British ancestry and of females, with possible underestimation of clonal diversity. In all cases, repertoires were sampled only after the peak T cell response.

Sequencing used immunoSEQ multiplex PCR; TCRdb keeps in-frame clones, though not all of them. The sample contains 130,000 to 150,000 clones, approximately 90% of which appear only once. The source was peripheral blood, collected on day 0 of AZD1222 vaccination. The TCR originated in an adult in good health.

This CDR3 reads CASRKQIAYNSPLHF. The CDR3 bases are TGTGCCAGCAGGAAACAGATCGCCTATAATTCACCCCTCCACTTT. The chain recombines TRBV11-2 with TRBJ1-6; D not resolved. The CDR3 runs to 15 residues. Germline CDR1 is SGHAT and CDR2 is FQNNGV. The V end lost 6 bases, the J end lost 2 bases, and 11 bases lay between the germline ends.